This entry lists 29 T cell receptor beta chains sequenced from one sample in a study of tumor-infiltrating lymphocytes in primary liver carcinoma. Priming with a constant-region primer yielded TCR beta cDNA from approximately 500 ng total RNA. Slightly modified ARM-PCR with three nested multiplex PCR rounds yielded TCR beta libraries. Primers for the first two PCR rounds were TRBV1-TRBV30 forward primers and a C-beta reverse primer (around 10 cycles per round). In TCRdb, the multiplex PCR reads were re-called with MiXCR into one record per CDR3 protein. The table records some 200,000 distinct CDR3 sequences, about 65% of them present only once. In addition to blood RNA drawn from unsorted whole blood, germline DNA was extracted. The specimen was peripheral blood. The receptors come from a woman aged 60-75 years with primary liver carcinoma and hepatitis B virus infection.

Concerning this clonotype: Its ends do not fully match the called genes, so a read error is possible. CDR3 sequence reads: CASSQDLAGTSYNEHFF. In DNA form, the CDR3 reads TGCGCCAGCAGCCAGGACCTAGCGGGAACTTCCTACAATGAGCATTTCTTC. The V call is TRBV4-3, the J call TRBJ2-1; 9 bases are a match to TRBD2. Germline-derived CDR1 and CDR2 are LGHNA and YSLEER. This CDR3 spans 17 amino acids.

This clonotype was found many times. The rearrangement uses TRBV4-1 and TRBJ1-1; TRBD1 might be the D (6 bases). The CDR3 runs 14 residues. The germline V gene encodes CDR1 MGHRA and CDR2 YSYEKL. The V end was cut by 3 bases, the J end by 5 bases, with 13 bases between. In nucleotides, the CDR3 is TGCGCCAGCAGCCACGATACGACAGGAACTGAAGCTTTCTTT. Its translation: CASSHDTTGTEAFF.

Remarks on this clonotype: This may be a read error, as it is one base from a much larger clone. The chain carries TRBV6-1 and TRBJ2-1; 10 positions match TRBD2. This CDR3 contains 16 residues. Germline CDR1 and CDR2: MNHNS and SASEGT. The CDR3 loop is CASSVSLAGVRYEQLF. In nucleotides, the CDR3 is TGTGCCAGCAGTGTAAGTCTAGCGGGAGTCCGGTATGAGCAGCTCTTC.

With respect to this clonotype: Because it lacks the conserved phenylalanine or tryptophan at the end, this CDR3 is likely a read error. This chain joins TRBV12-3 or TRBV12-4 and TRBJ2-5, with D unclear. The V end lost 3 bases, the J end lost 4 bases, and 12 bases lay between the germline ends. The CDR3 is 14 residues long. The CDR3 DNA follows: TGTGCCAGCAGTTTCCCAATGTACCGAGAGACCCAGTACCTC. Translation gives CASSFPMYRETQYL.

As regards this clonotype: Germline and junction disagree at one end, which may indicate a read error. The chain carries TRBV6-5 and TRBJ2-7; 10 bases map to TRBD2. The CDR3 has 14 residues. Germline V gene data show CDR1 as MNHEY and CDR2 as SVGAGI. In nucleotides, the CDR3 is TGTGCCAGCAGTAAAGCGGGAGGGCCATACCAGCAGTGCTTC. Its protein is CASSKAGGPYQQCF.

Worth noting for this clonotype: At one of its ends the junction is not consistent with the germline gene, which may arise from a read error. This chain links TRBV11-2 with TRBJ2-7; 10 bases agree with TRBD2. Germline V gene sequence: CDR1 SGHAT, CDR2 FQNNGV. The CDR3 consists of 16 residues. CDR3 sequence reads: CASSPSGREGPYEEYF. CDR3 sequence (DNA): TGTGCCAGCAGCCCTAGCGGGAGAGAGGGGCCCTACGAGGAGTACTTC.

This chain uses TRBV29-1 with TRBJ2-3, with 13 bases matching TRBD2. Germline loops: CDR1 SQVTM, CDR2 ANQGSEA. V was pared by 4 bases and J by 14 bases, with 15 bases of the junction left unmatched. The CDR3 contains 15 residues. The CDR3 nucleotides are TGCAGCGTTGGACTAGCGGGAGGCCGCACAGATATGCGGTATTTT. The encoded protein is CSVGLAGGRTDMRYF.

As to this clonotype: A read error may explain this, as a much larger clone is one base away. This rearrangement joins TRBV7-9 to TRBJ2-7; TRBD2 agrees at 11 bases. Germline values: CDR1 SEHNR, CDR2 FQNEAQ (reference sequence). The CDR3 is made up of 14 amino acids. CDR3: CGSSTSGRSYEQYF. CDR3 nucleotides: TGTGGCAGCTCCACTAGCGGGAGATCCTACGAGCAGTACTTC.

Ten or more counts support this clonotype. The V call is TRBV6-5, the J call TRBJ2-7; TRBD2 is a possible D gene (6 bases). The V end was cut by 6 bases, the J end by 5 bases, with 26 bases between. The CDR3 totals 17 residues. Germline V gives CDR1 MNHEY, CDR2 SVGAGI. The CDR3, as DNA: TGTGCCAGCAGCGACGGGAGAGTGAAAGCCTCACCCCACGAGCAGTACTTC. Translated: CASSDGRVKASPHEQYF.

Only a few counts were recorded for this clonotype. V usage is TRBV11-2 and J usage is TRBJ2-7; 10 bases are a match to TRBD2. V shed 0 bases and J 5 bases; nucleotides not matched to a gene: 10. From germline, CDR1 is SGHAT and CDR2 FQNNGV. The CDR3 is made up of 17 amino acids. The CDR3 sequence is CASSLDLPSGSWHEQYF. The CDR3 DNA follows: TGTGCCAGCAGCTTAGATCTCCCTAGCGGGAGTTGGCACGAGCAGTACTTC.

The chain couples TRBV11-2 to TRBJ2-4, with 14 bases identical to TRBD2. This CDR3 is built from 19 residues. Trimming removed 4 bases from V and 3 bases from J; junction bases left unmatched: 11. Germline lookup yields CDR1 SGHAT and CDR2 FQNNGV. CDR3 sequence (DNA): TGTGCCAGCAGCTCTCGACTAGCGGGAGGGCCTCTGATCAAAAACATTCAGTACTTC. As protein: CASSSRLAGGPLIKNIQYF.

This clonotype has ten or more counts. The gene calls are TRBV6-8 and TRBJ2-7; D call uncertain. The CDR3 has 14 residues. The ends were cut back, 0 bases at V and 3 bases at J, with 9 bases in the middle. CDR1 is MNHGY, CDR2 SAAAGT, per germline. The chain's CDR3 is CASSYSLDIYEQYF. The CDR3, as DNA: TGTGCCAGCAGTTACTCGCTCGACATCTACGAGCAGTACTTC.

The V gene is TRBV28, the J gene TRBJ2-7; D unresolved. Between the trimmed V and J ends, which lost 6 bases and 3 bases, there was a span of 9 bases. The CDR3 contains 12 residues. The germline V gene encodes CDR1 MDHEN and CDR2 SYDVKM. CDR3: CASRAQGYEQYF. The CDR3 DNA sequence: TGTGCCAGCAGGGCTCAAGGCTACGAGCAGTACTTC.

This clonotype was counted between two and nine times. V gene TRBV5-4 combines with J gene TRBJ2-5, with 15 bases fitting TRBD2. Germline V lookup: CDR1 SGHNT, CDR2 YYREEE (reference sequence). The V gene end was trimmed by 4 bases and the J gene end by 5 bases; junction bases not matched to a gene: 6. This CDR3 contains 16 residues. CDR3 in DNA: TGTGCCAGCAGCCTGGGACTAGCGGGAGGCGGTGAGACCCAGTACTTC. Residues: CASSLGLAGGGETQYF.

This clonotype was seen ten or more times. This chain connects TRBV14 to TRBJ2-7, with no clear D. Trimming removed 1 base from V and 6 bases from J, with 13 bases in between. CDR1 is SGHDN and CDR2 is FVKESK in the germline V gene. CDR3 length: 14 amino acids. This chain's CDR3 is CASSQVLGFSEQYF. The CDR3 DNA sequence: TGTGCCAGCAGCCAAGTCCTAGGGTTCTCCGAGCAGTACTTC.

V and J are TRBV6-1 and TRBJ2-1; 10 nucleotides line up with TRBD1. V lost 8 bases, J lost 7 bases, and 11 bases stayed unmatched. CDR1 and CDR2 from the germline V gene are MNHNS and SASEGT. This CDR3 spans 15 amino acids. CDR3 amino acids: CASSEGTGDFNEQFF. DNA for the CDR3: TGTGCCAGCTCCGAAGGGACAGGGGACTTTAATGAGCAGTTCTTC.

A word on this clonotype: A much more abundant neighbour one base away suggests this may be a read error. The chain combines TRBV29-1 with TRBJ1-5; TRBD1 might be the D (5 bases). The length of the CDR3 is 13 residues. Germline values: CDR1 SQVTM, CDR2 ANQGSEA. V gave up 8 bases and J gave up 7 bases, with 18 bases separating them. The CDR3 bases are TGCAGCATTGGGGCAGGGAGTGGCCAGCCCCAGCATTTT. Residues: CSIGAGSGQPQHF.

Comments on this clonotype: This may be a read error: a much more frequent sequence differs by one nucleotide. The chain combines TRBV4-1 with TRBJ1-2; the D is unclear. Germline V gene sequence: CDR1 MGHRA, CDR2 YSYEKL. The CDR3 has 13 amino acids. The CDR3 loop reads CANSQGLGRGYTF. For the CDR3, the DNA is TGCGCCAACAGCCAAGGGTTGGGTCGGGGCTACACCTTC.

This rearrangement joins TRBV11-3 to TRBJ2-1; D assignment may be TRBD1 or TRBD2 (6 bases each). The CDR3 consists of 15 residues. V was cut by 10 bases and J by 4 bases, with 20 bases left in between. Germline V gene sequence: CDR1 SGHNT, CDR2 YENEEA. The CDR3 sequence: CAIGGRVRGYNEQFF. The DNA for the CDR3 is TGTGCCATCGGAGGGCGCGTGAGGGGGTACAATGAGCAGTTCTTC.

In this sample, this clonotype turned up many times. This chain joins TRBV10-3 and TRBJ1-1; no reliable D call. The V end was cut by 8 bases, the J end by 1 base, with 11 bases between. CDR3 length: 13 amino acids. The germline V gene encodes CDR1 ENHRY and CDR2 SYGVKD. The CDR3 is CAIAPDGNTEAFF. CDR3 coding DNA: TGTGCCATCGCCCCGGACGGGAACACTGAAGCTTTCTTT.

The chain employs TRBV11-2 and TRBJ1-2; 12 bases map to TRBD1. V lost 0 bases, J lost 10 bases, and 6 bases stayed unmatched. The CDR3 loop spans 15 amino acids. CDR1 is SGHAT and CDR2 is FQNNGV in the germline V gene. The DNA of the CDR3 is TGTGCCAGCAGCTTAGAACCCGGGACAGGGGGCAACTACACCTTC. The encoded protein is CASSLEPGTGGNYTF.

This chain connects TRBV11-2 to TRBJ1-4; D is ambiguous. CDR3 size: 16 residues. From germline, CDR1 is SGHAT and CDR2 FQNNGV. Trimming took 1 base from V and 16 from J, leaving 25 bases between them. CDR3 nucleotide sequence: TGTGCCAGCAGCTTAGGGCCGCGGACGACTAATGAAGAACCGTTTTTT. It translates to CASSLGPRTTNEEPFF.

In its sample, this clonotype was seen once. At one boundary the junction diverges from the germline segment, which might be a read error. The chain carries TRBV11-2 and TRBJ2-6, with 7 bases fitting TRBD2. CDR1 and CDR2 from the germline V gene are SGHAT and FQNNGV. This CDR3 comprises 17 residues. CDR3 sequence reads: CASSSVGRTAGPNVLTF. CDR3 in DNA: TGTGCCAGCAGCTCGGTCGGGAGGACGGCTGGGCCCAACGTCCTGACTTTC.

The rearrangement links TRBV5-4 to TRBJ2-7, with 8 nucleotides matching TRBD2. Germline CDR1 SGHNT, CDR2 YYREEE (reference sequence). Trimming at V came to 4 bases and at J to 7 bases, leaving 10 bases not matched to a gene. CDR3 length: 14 residues. The CDR3 DNA sequence: TGTGCCAGCAGCGGAGCGGGAGTGGGGCGGGAGCAGTACTTC. The encoded protein is CASSGAGVGREQYF.

The chain recombines TRBV5-1 with TRBJ2-1; possible D gene TRBD2, 5 bases. This CDR3 is 15 amino acids long. Looked up from germline, CDR1 is SGHRS and CDR2 is YFSETQ. With 5 bases removed from V and 5 bases from J, the gap between germline ends came to 17 bases. The CDR3 coding sequence is TGCGCCAGCAGGCCCCAGAGGAGCGGAAACAATGAGCAGTTCTTC. Its protein product is CASRPQRSGNNEQFF. Supplemented by reference TRBV5-1 and TRBJ2-1, the full variable domain reads KAGVTQTPRYLIKTRGQQVTLSCSPISGHRSVSWYQQTPGQGLQFLFEYFSETQRNKGNFPGRFSGRQFSNSRSEMNVSTLELGDSALYLCASRPQRSGNNEQFFGPGTRLTVL.

There are a few counts of this clonotype. V gene TRBV4-1 combines with J gene TRBJ2-7, with D possibly being TRBD1 (5 bases). Trimming took off 6 bases at V and 2 bases at J, with 17 bases between the two ends. Looked up from germline, CDR1 is MGHRA and CDR2 is YSYEKL. This CDR3 spans 15 amino acids. CDR3 DNA: TGCGCCAGCAGAACGCTTTCAGGGTCGACCTACGAGCAGTACTTC. Amino acids: CASRTLSGSTYEQYF.

A note on this clonotype: Its ends do not fully match the called genes, so a read error is possible. The chain uses TRBV12-5 and TRBJ2-5; the D gene could be TRBD1 or TRBD2 (5 bases each). This CDR3 has 16 amino acids. The germline gives CDR1 LGHNT, CDR2 FRNRAP. CDR3 protein: CASGLVRGAAQGTQYF. CDR3 nucleotide sequence: TGTGCTAGTGGTTTGGTACGAGGGGCGGCGCAAGGGACCCAGTACTTC.

This clonotype was observed at least ten times. The rearrangement links TRBV6-5 to TRBJ2-1; D might be TRBD2 (6 bases). Trimming left V 3 bases short and J 0 bases short, with 15 bases between. Germline CDR1 is MNHEY and CDR2 is SVGAGI. The CDR3 has 17 amino acids. The CDR3 bases are TGTGCCAGCAGTTATTCCCTAGCGCCGAGCTCCTACAATGAGCAGTTCTTC. Translating gives CASSYSLAPSSYNEQFF.

This clonotype came up many times. The chain carries TRBV6-1 and TRBJ2-2, with TRBD1 identical over 7 bases. V lost 7 bases, J lost 1 base, and 6 bases stayed unmatched. This CDR3 is built from 15 residues. Germline CDR1 and CDR2: MNHNS and SASEGT. This CDR3 reads CASISDRKNTGELFF. The CDR3, as DNA: TGTGCCAGCATCTCGGACAGGAAGAACACCGGGGAGCTGTTTTTT.